A selection of T cell receptor beta chains follows, all from one sample in a study of blood T cells in healthy people across ages. TCRdb independently ran MiXCR on the 5' RACE reads; one entry per CDR3 protein. The top ten hold roughly 13% of the sample, which has some 900,000 distinct CDR3 sequences, approximately 49% seen once. Sample: blood. Every receptor here comes from a man aged 30 to 45 in good health. Each CDR3 is given with its conserved first and last residue. A D gene is named only where the DNA matches it firmly. Clone sizes are given selectively: once, few, many, or a class where the clone is expanded.

TRBJ2-7,TRBV28,NA,NA,13,TGTGCCAGCAGTTTAGAACCCCCGCGCGAGCAGTACTTC,CASSLEPPREQYF
TRBJ1-2,TRBV6-2/TRBV6-3,NA,TRBD1,14,TGTGCCAGCGGCGATGGGACAGGGGGCCATGGCTACACCTTC,CASGDGTGGHGYTF
TRBJ2-4,TRBV20-1,NA,NA,15,TGCAGTGCTAGAGACCACAGGGAGGGCAAAAACATTCAGTACTTC,CSARDHREGKNIQYF
TRBJ2-3,TRBV5-5,NA,NA,16,TGTGCCAGCAGCTTGGGGGCTAGAGGGGGCACAGATACGCAGTATTTT,CASSLGARGGTDTQYF
TRBJ2-1,TRBV7-2,NA,TRBD2,17,TGTGCCAGCAGCTTAGTTGGTTCCGCGGGGGGGCAAGGTGAGCAGTTCTTC,CASSLVGSAGGQGEQFF
TRBJ1-2,TRBV7-3,NA,NA,16,TGTGCCAGCAGCTTCGAACCGGGACCAGCTAACTATGGCTACACCTTC,CASSFEPGPANYGYTF
TRBJ2-7,TRBV7-8,NA,NA,17,TGTGCCAGCAGCTCAGGGGAGGAACAGGGCATAACCTACGAGCAGTACTTC,CASSSGEEQGITYEQYF
TRBJ2-2,TRBV7-2,NA,NA,13,TGTGCCAGCACCCCACCTAACACCGGGGAGCTGTTTTTT,CASTPPNTGELFF
TRBJ2-4,TRBV7-2,NA,NA,15,TGTGCCAGCAGCTTAGATGCTAGCCTCCACTCGGAGCAGTACTTC,CASSLDASLHSEQYF
TRBJ2-3,TRBV29-1,few,NA,12,TGCAGCGTTGAGCAGAATTCAGATACGCAGTATTTT,CSVEQNSDTQYF
TRBJ1-1,TRBV6-1,NA,NA,13,TGTGCCAGCAGCCCCGTAGGGTACACTGAAGCTTTCTTT,CASSPVGYTEAFF
TRBJ1-5,TRBV7-2,NA,NA,13,TGTGCCAGCAGCCGAGGACCACAGCAGCCCCAGCATTTT,CASSRGPQQPQHF
TRBJ2-1,TRBV3-1,NA,TRBD2,16,TGTGCCAGCCAGAAGCTAGCGGGGAGCTCCTACAATGAGCAGTTCTTC,CASQKLAGSSYNEQFF
TRBJ1-4,TRBV5-1,NA,NA,16,TGCGCCAGCGGCTCCGGGGACCGTTCAACTAATGAAAAACTGTTTTTT,CASGSGDRSTNEKLFF
TRBJ2-5,TRBV7-9,few,NA,14,TGTGCCAGCAGCTTAGCGGAACAGGCAGAGACCCAGTACTTC,CASSLAEQAETQYF
TRBJ1-1,TRBV6-6,NA,NA,15,TGTGCCAGCAGCGAGCGGGACTCGCGAGGGACTGAAGCTTTCTTT,CASSERDSRGTEAFF
TRBJ2-7,TRBV5-1,NA,NA,12,TGCGCCAGCAGAGGGGGACCTATCGAGCAGTACTTC,CASRGGPIEQYF
TRBJ2-7,TRBV27,few,NA,16,TGTGCCAGCAGTTTAGACCGGGACTCCCCCTCCTACGAGCAGTACTTC,CASSLDRDSPSYEQYF
TRBJ2-7,TRBV6-1,NA,TRBD1,13,TGTGCCATCACCACAGGGGTCTACTACGAGCAGTACTTC,CAITTGVYYEQYF
TRBJ2-7,TRBV4-2,few,TRBD1,16,TGTGCCAGCAGCCAGCCTACCGGGACAGCCTCCTACGAGCAGTACTTC,CASSQPTGTASYEQYF
TRBJ2-3,TRBV24-1,NA,NA,17,TGTGTCACCAGTGAACGGTCGCCATTCTCCTACACAGATACGCAGTATTTT,CVTSERSPFSYTDTQYF
TRBJ1-6,TRBV3-1,NA,NA,15,TGTGCCAGCAGCCGCTTACAGGACGGGAGTTCACCCCTCCACTTT,CASSRLQDGSSPLHF
TRBJ1-5,TRBV10-3,NA,TRBD1,15,TGTGCCATCAGTGGAGGAGGGGGCGGCAATCAGCCCCAGCATTTT,CAISGGGGGNQPQHF
TRBJ2-3,TRBV3-1,NA,TRBD2,16,TGTGCCAGCAGTCTAAAGCGGGGGAAGTACACAGATACGCAGTATTTT,CASSLKRGKYTDTQYF
TRBJ2-5,TRBV7-9,NA,TRBD2,13,TGTGCCAGCAGCCCTCGACTAGCAAGGGAGCAGTACTTC,CASSPRLAREQYF
TRBJ1-1,TRBV20-1,NA,TRBD1,13,TGCAGTGCCAGACAGGGGGGCTTCACTGAAGCTTTCTTT,CSARQGGFTEAFF
TRBJ1-4,TRBV25-1,few,TRBD1,15,TGTGCCAGCAGTGAGTGGACAGGGTCTAATGAAAAACTGTTTTTT,CASSEWTGSNEKLFF
TRBJ2-7,TRBV6-5,NA,NA,17,TGTGCCAGCAGTTACTCCCAGTCTCTCATATCCTCCTACGAGCAGTACTTC,CASSYSQSLISSYEQYF
TRBJ2-1,TRBV7-2,few,TRBD1,16,TGTGCCAGCAGCGCCCGGACAGGAGATTCCTACAATGAGCAGTTCTTC,CASSARTGDSYNEQFF
TRBJ2-3,TRBV29-1,NA,NA,12,TGCAGCGTGACGGGGAACCCAGATACGCAGTATTTT,CSVTGNPDTQYF
TRBJ2-3,TRBV27,NA,NA,16,TGTGCCAGCAGCGCTCCCTCAGGGTTCGGCACAGATACGCAGTATTTT,CASSAPSGFGTDTQYF
TRBJ2-7,TRBV6-2/TRBV6-3,many,NA,14,TGTGCCAGCAGTTACTCGCTCAGCTCCTACGAGCAGTACTTC,CASSYSLSSYEQYF
TRBJ1-4,TRBV5-1,NA,TRBD1,16,TGCGCCAGCAGCTCCGGAGGACAGGGAAAAAACGAAAAACTGTTTTTT,CASSSGGQGKNEKLFF
TRBJ2-7,TRBV14,NA,NA,14,TGTGCCAGCAGCTTTAACACGGATTCCTACGAGCAGTACTTC,CASSFNTDSYEQYF
TRBJ2-1,TRBV6-2/TRBV6-3,few,NA,13,TGTGCCAGCAGCTGGACAGACCCTTTTAGGCAGTTCTTC,CASSWTDPFRQFF
TRBJ2-7,TRBV7-2,NA,NA,14,TGTGCCAGCAGCTTAGAGAGCAGTGACGGAACCCAGTACTTC,CASSLESSDGTQYF
TRBJ1-4,TRBV27,NA,NA,15,TGTGCCAGCAGCCGTGACGAGACCCCGACAGAGAAACTGTTTTTT,CASSRDETPTEKLFF
TRBJ2-7,TRBV27,NA,TRBD2,15,TGTGCCAGCGCTCGGGAAGCGGGGGGACTCTACGAGCAGTACTTC,CASAREAGGLYEQYF
TRBJ1-2,TRBV6-4,NA,TRBD1,17,TGTGCCAGCAGTGGACGATCCGGGACAGGGACCAGAGGTGGCTACACCTTC,CASSGRSGTGTRGGYTF
TRBJ2-3,TRBV20-1,NA,TRBD2,14,TGCAGTGCTGAGCCCCGGGGGGGGGCGACTACGCAGTATTTT,CSAEPRGGATTQYF
TRBJ2-3,TRBV18,NA,NA,15,TGTGCCAGCGCATCCCGGGGAGACTTCACAGATACGCAGTATTTT,CASASRGDFTDTQYF
TRBJ1-5,TRBV20-1,NA,NA,15,TGCAGTGCTAGAGTCAAGGACGGAGGGGGACAGCCCCAGCATTTT,CSARVKDGGGQPQHF
TRBJ1-1,TRBV4-2,NA,NA,18,TGTGCCAGCAGCCAAGAACTTCGAGCAGGGTCTTTGAACACTGAAGCTTTCTTT,CASSQELRAGSLNTEAFF
TRBJ2-7,TRBV7-2,NA,NA,12,TGTGCCAGCAGCCCCAATACTCACGAGCAGTACTTC,CASSPNTHEQYF
TRBJ2-2,TRBV12-3/TRBV12-4,NA,NA,16,TGTGCCAGCAGGCGTGGGTCAGGGGTCATCACCGGGGAGCTGTTTTTT,CASRRGSGVITGELFF
TRBJ2-7,TRBV4-3,NA,NA,14,TGCGCCAGCAGCCAAGGAGGGGCGTACAATGAGCAGTACTTC,CASSQGGAYNEQYF
TRBJ2-2,TRBV6-5,NA,TRBD1,17,TGTGCCAGCAGTAACGAAAGGACAGGGACCGACACCGGGGAGCTGTTTTTT,CASSNERTGTDTGELFF
TRBJ2-7,TRBV3-1,few,TRBD1,13,TGTGCCAGCAGCCGAGGGACAGGGGACGAGCAGTACTTC,CASSRGTGDEQYF
TRBJ2-1,TRBV7-8,NA,NA,13,TGTGCCAGCAGCTTGGACAGCGTCGATGAGCAGTTCTTC,CASSLDSVDEQFF
TRBJ1-5,TRBV13,NA,NA,14,TGTGCCAGCAGCCTCGGAGGGGCGGATCAGCCCCAGCATTTT,CASSLGGADQPQHF
TRBJ2-5,TRBV5-4,few,TRBD1,15,TGTGCCAGCAGCTTGGCGACAGGGCTAGAAGAGACCCAGTACTTC,CASSLATGLEETQYF
TRBJ1-1,TRBV6-6,NA,NA,14,TGTGCCAGCCGGCCTCCTCACGTAGCCACTGAAGCTTTCTTT,CASRPPHVATEAFF
TRBJ1-6,TRBV6-2/TRBV6-3,NA,TRBD1,15,TGTGCCAGCAGTTTCACAGGGGATAAAGGATCACCCCTCCACTTT,CASSFTGDKGSPLHF
TRBJ2-5,TRBV29-1,NA,NA,12,TGCAGCGTCTCAGGGGGGGGCTATGAGCAGTACTTC,CSVSGGGYEQYF
TRBJ1-1,TRBV29-1,many,NA,13,TGCAGCGTAGCAGAAATCATGAACACTGAAGCTTTCTTT,CSVAEIMNTEAFF
TRBJ2-1,TRBV28,NA,TRBD1,18,TGTGCCAGCAGTTTTCCTGGGGCGGACAGGGGGGGCTACAATGAGCAGTTCTTC,CASSFPGADRGGYNEQFF
TRBJ2-7,TRBV3-1,once,NA,13,TGTGCCAGCAGCCAGTATGCGGGCTACGCCTCGGACTTC,CASSQYAGYASDF
TRBJ2-3,TRBV27,few,TRBD1,17,TGTGCCAGCAGGAGAACCTTGGACAGGGGTAGTACAGATACGCAGTATTTT,CASRRTLDRGSTDTQYF
TRBJ2-7,TRBV5-1,many,TRBD2,14,TGCGCCAGCAGCTTCGGACTAGCGGGATACGAGCAGTACTTC,CASSFGLAGYEQYF
TRBJ2-7,TRBV7-9,NA,NA,15,TGTGCCAGCGGGGGTACCACAGGCGTCGGCTACGAGCAGTACTTC,CASGGTTGVGYEQYF